Each of the 29 T cell receptor beta chains below was sequenced from the same sample in a study of blood T cells in healthy people across ages. The authors ran a second PCR of roughly 6 to 12 cycles using a sample-barcoded 5' primer and a J-beta primer mix. Each CDR3 protein is one row after TCRdb ran MiXCR on the 5' RACE reads. The data contain 540,000 or so distinct CDR3 sequences, approximately 27% of them singletons. Material: blood. The source of these receptors is a woman in her 70s in good health.

The CDR3 DNA reads TGTGCCAGCAGCCCCGGGACAGAGAGAACCTACGAGCAGTACTTC. Protein: CASSPGTERTYEQYF. The V gene is TRBV7-2, the J gene TRBJ2-5; 7 nucleotides agree with TRBD1. The J call is uncertain, as TRBJ2-7 better fits the DNA end. CDR3 length equals 15 residues. The V gene's germline CDR1 is SGHTA and CDR2 FQGNSA.

The genes are TRBV7-2 and TRBJ1-5; no clear D gene. V was clipped by 8 bases and J by 4 bases, with 24 bases between them. CDR1 and CDR2 (germline): SGHTA, FQGNSA. This CDR3 comprises 17 residues. The CDR3 DNA follows: TGTGCCAGCTCGCTAAAAGCCCCGGAGGGCCATAATCAGCCCCAGCATTTT. Protein: CASSLKAPEGHNQPQHF.

The J gene is TRBJ2-1, the V gene TRBV12-3 or TRBV12-4, with 8 bases lining up with TRBD2. Trimming removed 8 bases from V and 7 bases from J; junction bases left unmatched: 13. The CDR3 has 15 residues. The CDR3 loop reads CASGTLAGTSNEQFF. CDR3 nucleotide sequence: TGTGCCAGCGGCACCCTAGCGGGCACCTCAAATGAGCAGTTCTTC.

The chain uses TRBV18 and TRBJ1-1; no firm D call. The CDR3 runs 13 residues. Germline V gene lookup returns CDR1 KGHSH and CDR2 LQKENI. The V end lost 4 bases, the J end lost 6 bases, and 12 bases lay between the germline ends. CDR3 coding DNA: TGTGCCAGCTCACAGACATTTGGCTCTGAAGCTTTCTTT. This codes for CASSQTFGSEAFF.

Concerning this clonotype: Compared with germline, one end of the junction differs, possibly owing to a read error. This chain uses TRBV6-2 or TRBV6-3 with TRBJ2-7; 12 bases are a match to TRBD2. The CDR3 has 16 residues. Germline CDR1 MNHEY, CDR2 SVGEGT. CDR3 sequence: CASSSWTSGASYEQYF. The CDR3, as DNA: TGTGCCAGCAGTTCCTGGACTAGCGGGGCCTCCTACGAGCAGTATTTC.

A remark on this clonotype: A read error may be the cause here, since a much bigger clone is one base away. This chain links TRBV20-1 with TRBJ1-1; D uncertain. Trimming pared 6 bases from V and 8 bases from J, leaving 13 bases between. Germline loops: CDR1 DFQATT, CDR2 SNEGSKA (reference sequence). CDR3 length: 11 residues. CDR3 coding DNA: TGCAGTGCCCCAGACTCGAGGGAAGCTTTCTTT. Residues: CSAPDSREAFF.

This clonotype has more than one count but fewer than ten. This sequence joins TRBV5-1 and TRBJ2-1; no clear D. Germline CDR1 SGHRS, CDR2 YFSETQ. The V and J ends lost 4 bases and 2 bases respectively, with 13 bases between them. The CDR3 is 15 residues long. The CDR3 protein is CASSLGSPTYNEQFF. The CDR3, as DNA: TGCGCCAGCAGCCTTGGAAGTCCTACCTACAATGAGCAGTTCTTC. Full variable domain (missing parts from reference TRBV5-1 and TRBJ2-1): KAGVTQTPRYLIKTRGQQVTLSCSPISGHRSVSWYQQTPGQGLQFLFEYFSETQRNKGNFPGRFSGRQFSNSRSEMNVSTLELGDSALYLCASSLGSPTYNEQFFGPGTRLTVL.

V is TRBV6-1 and J is TRBJ1-3; D is perhaps TRBD1 (5 bases). V shed 6 bases and J shed 4 bases, with 16 bases lying between them. The V gene's germline CDR1 is MNHNS and CDR2 SASEGT. The CDR3 length is 15 residues. CDR3 in amino acids: CASRAPGYLGNTIYF. In DNA form, the CDR3 reads TGTGCCAGCAGGGCACCAGGGTATCTCGGAAACACCATATATTTT.

This clonotype has ten or more counts. This chain uses TRBV20-1 with TRBJ2-5; 7 positions agree with TRBD1. V gave up 5 bases and J gave up 5 bases; unmatched junction bases: 8. In germline, CDR1 is DFQATT, CDR2 SNEGSKA (reference sequence). The CDR3 runs 13 residues. The CDR3 here is CSAPRQGEETQYF. The CDR3 DNA reads TGCAGTGCTCCTCGACAGGGCGAGGAGACCCAGTACTTC.

V and J are TRBV20-1 and TRBJ2-1; TRBD2 matches at 9 bases. The CDR3 is 14 amino acids. Germline values: CDR1 DFQATT, CDR2 SNEGSKA (reference sequence). With V trimmed by 4 bases and J by 7 bases, 8 bases remained unmatched. CDR3 coding DNA: TGCAGTGCTACCAGAAGGCTAGCGGGAAATGAGCAGTTCTTC. Translated: CSATRRLAGNEQFF.

This clonotype occurred a few times. The V and J genes are TRBV9 and TRBJ2-2; 14 bases match TRBD2. The J segment lost 4 bases and the V segment lost 3 bases, leaving 5 bases of the junction unmatched. This CDR3 spans 17 amino acids. CDR1 is SGDLS and CDR2 is YYNGEE in the germline V gene. CDR3 coding DNA: TGTGCCAGCAGCGAGGGACTAGCGGGGGCTTTCACCGGGGAGCTGTTTTTT. It yields the protein CASSEGLAGAFTGELFF. The variable domain in full, completed from reference TRBV9 and TRBJ2-2, reads DSGVTQTPKHLITATGQRVTLRCSPRSGDLSVYWYQQSLDQGLQFLIQYYNGEERAKGNILERFSAQQFPDLHSELNLSSLELGDSALYFCASSEGLAGAFTGELFFGEGSRLTVL.

The chain couples TRBV6-2 or TRBV6-3 to TRBJ1-5; no clear D gene. Germline V gives CDR1 MNHEY, CDR2 SVGEGT. The CDR3 runs 14 residues. V was shortened by 1 base and J by 1 base, with 5 bases between the two germline ends. In DNA form, the CDR3 reads TGTGCCAGCAGTTACTTGGCCAGCAATCAGCCCCAGCATTTT. It encodes CASSYLASNQPQHF.

This chain links TRBV20-1 with TRBJ2-5; TRBD1 matches 7 bases. The CDR3 spans 13 residues. V trimming: 2 bases; J trimming: 2 bases; junction bases outside the gene matches: 2. Germline V gene sequence: CDR1 DFQATT, CDR2 SNEGSKA (reference sequence). CDR3 DNA sequence: TGCAGTGCTAGACCGGGACAGCAAGAGACCCAGTACTTC. Its translation is CSARPGQQETQYF.

This clonotype turned up a few times. The chain has TRBV29-1 and TRBJ2-3; D is uncertain. The ends were cut back, 6 bases at V and 3 bases at J, with 10 bases in the middle. The CDR3 sequence is 12 residues long. Germline CDR1 and CDR2: SQVTM and ANQGSEA. The CDR3 nucleotides read TGCAGCGTCCCGTCTAGAACAGATACGCAGTATTTT. Translating it yields CSVPSRTDTQYF.

To note about this clonotype: One junction end does not reproduce the germline sequence, and a read error may be involved. The V gene is TRBV6-5, the J gene TRBJ1-1, with a possible D match to TRBD1 (6 bases). Looked up from germline, CDR1 is MNHEY and CDR2 is SVGAGI. The CDR3 consists of 16 residues. The CDR3 loop is CAISYGGGRMDTEAFF. The CDR3 nucleotides read TGTGCCATCAGTTACGGCGGGGGGCGGATGGACACTGAAGCTTTCTTT.

This clonotype was seen ten or more times. The chain uses TRBV7-9 and TRBJ2-3; the D is unclear. The CDR3 sequence is 15 residues long. Deletions cut 4 bases from V and 6 bases from J, with 17 bases between. CDR1 SEHNR and CDR2 FQNEAQ come from the germline V gene (reference sequence). The CDR3 loop is CASSSHGVQMDTQYF. For the CDR3, the DNA is TGTGCCAGCAGCTCCCACGGTGTACAGATGGATACGCAGTATTTT. Drawing the rest from reference TRBV7-9 and TRBJ2-3, the complete variable domain is DTGVSQNPRHKITKRGQNVTFRCDPISEHNRLYWYRQTLGQGPEFLTYFQNEAQLEKSRLLSDRFSAERPKGSFSTLEIQRTEQGDSAMYLCASSSHGVQMDTQYFGPGTRLTVL.

This clonotype was counted only a few times. The chain employs TRBV20-1 and TRBJ1-2; D not certain. This CDR3 region has 13 residues. The germline CDR1 and CDR2 sequences are DFQATT and SNEGSKA (reference sequence). Trimming stripped 6 bases from V and 0 bases from J, with 11 bases between. The CDR3 bases are TGCAGTGCCCAGTTTGGACCTAACTATGGCTACACCTTC. Translated, it gives CSAQFGPNYGYTF.

CDR3 DNA sequence: TGCAGTGCTCGGAGGGGCCAAAATGAGCAGTTCTTC. This sequence encodes CSARRGQNEQFF. J is TRBJ2-1 and V is TRBV20-1; D might be TRBD2 (6 bases). V shed 5 bases and J shed 7 bases, with 12 bases lying between them. CDR3 length equals 12 residues. CDR1 is DFQATT, CDR2 SNEGSKA, per germline (reference sequence).

This clonotype was recorded at least ten times. V usage is TRBV27 and J usage is TRBJ2-6; D uncertain. Per germline, CDR1 MNHEY and CDR2 SMNVEV (reference sequence). The CDR3 extends over 16 amino acids. Trimming stripped 5 bases from V and 0 bases from J, with 11 bases between. The CDR3 loop reads CASSRNSHSGANVLTF. The CDR3 bases are TGTGCCAGCAGTCGGAACAGCCACTCTGGGGCCAACGTCCTGACTTTC.

This clonotype was seen repeatedly, ten times or more. The chain joins TRBV5-1 to TRBJ2-5; tentatively, D is TRBD2 (6 bases). CDR1 and CDR2 (germline): SGHRS, YFSETQ. V was trimmed by 2 bases and J by 3 bases, leaving 8 bases between them. The CDR3 totals 13 residues. The CDR3 sequence: CASSFPGEETQYF. Here the CDR3 DNA reads TGCGCCAGCAGCTTTCCGGGAGAAGAGACCCAGTACTTC.

This clonotype was observed at least ten times. This rearrangement joins TRBV5-1 to TRBJ1-1; 7 bases line up with TRBD1. This CDR3 has 13 residues. With 4 bases clipped from V and 3 bases from J, the junction kept 3 bases outside the gene matches. In germline, CDR1 is SGHRS, CDR2 YFSETQ. The CDR3: CASSLTGDTEAFF. Here the CDR3 DNA reads TGCGCCAGCAGCCTCACAGGGGACACTGAAGCTTTCTTT.

The rearrangement joins TRBV25-1 to TRBJ1-2; D unresolved. Per the germline V gene, CDR1 is MGHDK and CDR2 is SYGVNS. This CDR3 contains 10 residues. V lost 11 bases, J lost 5 bases, and 9 bases lay in between. The CDR3 nucleotides read TGTGCCCGCGAGGCATATGGCTACACCTTC. Its protein product is CAREAYGYTF.

This chain connects TRBV6-1 to TRBJ2-1, with a possible D match to TRBD1 (6 bases). The germline V and J ends were trimmed by 4 bases and 0 bases, with 13 bases remaining between them. The CDR3 consists of 16 residues. Germline V CDR1 and CDR2: MNHNS, SASEGT. The CDR3: CASSVRDTFSYNEQFF. The DNA of the CDR3 is TGTGCCAGCAGTGTACGGGACACCTTCTCCTACAATGAGCAGTTCTTC.

This clonotype was counted only a few times. Here the CDR3 DNA reads TGTGCCAGCAGCTCCTCACTAGCGGGGGGATATACGCAGTATTTT. It translates to CASSSSLAGGYTQYF. V is TRBV5-6 and J is TRBJ2-3; 12 nucleotides align to TRBD2. CDR3 length: 15 residues. Unmatched junction bases numbered 6, after V lost 3 bases and J lost 7 bases. Germline V lookup: CDR1 SGHDT, CDR2 YYEEEE.

V and J are TRBV20-1 and TRBJ2-5, with 7 bases that match TRBD1. The CDR3 covers 14 residues. V lost 6 bases to trimming and J lost 1 base; unmatched junction nucleotides: 8. Germline values: CDR1 DFQATT, CDR2 SNEGSKA (reference sequence). This chain's CDR3 is CSATPQGVQETQYF. Here the CDR3 DNA reads TGCAGTGCAACACCCCAGGGGGTCCAAGAGACCCAGTACTTC.

In the case of this clonotype: One end of the junction is discordant with germline, which a read error may explain. This chain connects TRBV9 to TRBJ1-4; D call uncertain. Germline CDR1 SGDLS, CDR2 YYNGEE. The CDR3 runs 15 residues. The CDR3: CAGSVAPSVAEKLFF. CDR3 in DNA: TGTGCCGGCAGCGTAGCCCCGAGCGTAGCCGAAAAACTGTTTTTT. The variable domain in full, with the rest retrieved from reference TRBV9 and TRBJ1-4, is DSGVTQTPKHLITATGQRVTLRCSPRSGDLSVYWYQQSLDQGLQFLIQYYNGEERAKGNILERFSAQQFPDLHSELNLSSLELGDSALYFCAGSVAPSVAEKLFFGSGTQLSVL.

This clonotype has just a few counts. CDR3 amino acids: CASSLIWWRGKRYEQYF. DNA of the CDR3: TGTGCCAGCAGCTTAATCTGGTGGCGGGGGAAGAGGTACGAGCAGTACTTC. The genes are TRBV7-3 and TRBJ2-5; 7 bases agree with TRBD2. The J call may be wrong; the DNA end is better matched by TRBJ2-7. The CDR3 runs 17 residues. The germline V gene encodes CDR1 SGHTA and CDR2 FQGTGA.

Regarding this clonotype: One junction end does not reproduce the germline sequence, and a read error may be involved. The rearrangement joins TRBV4-2 to TRBJ2-5; possible D gene TRBD1, 7 bases. This CDR3 has 16 amino acids. The germline gives CDR1 LGHNA, CDR2 YNFKEQ. Here the CDR3 reads CASSQDMAGGREAQYF. The CDR3 DNA reads TGTGCCAGCAGCCAAGACATGGCAGGGGGGAGAGAGGCCCAGTACTTC.

This clonotype appeared a few times. The chain carries TRBV5-1 and TRBJ1-3; 7 nucleotides line up with TRBD1. The CDR3 covers 18 residues. Trimming took 0 bases from V and 0 from J; bases not matched to a gene: 9. Germline CDR1 is SGHRS and CDR2 is YFSETQ. CDR3 nucleotide sequence: TGCGCCAGCAGCTTGGCTCGGCAGGGGGGCTTCTCTGGAAACACCATATATTTT. Its protein is CASSLARQGGFSGNTIYF.